The 29 T cell receptor beta chains below come from one sample, sequenced in a study of cytomegalovirus exposure and HLA in healthy donors. The study ran its PCR with 60 Vbeta and 13 Jbeta primers. Measured with immunoSEQ multiplex PCR; TCRdb has only the in-frame clones, and not every one. The repertoire holds some 140,000 clones, with 65% to 85% as singletons. The sequencing input was PBMCs. The receptors stem from a man aged 18-30 years in good health and CMV-seronegative.

This clone was detected only once. The rearrangement links TRBV4-3 to TRBJ2-3; 8 nucleotides line up with TRBD1. With V trimmed by 3 bases and J by 4 bases, 15 bases remained unmatched. Germline CDR1 LGHNA, CDR2 YSLEER. The CDR3 has 18 amino acids. The CDR3 loop is CASSQGTGRRPWADTQYF. The DNA of the CDR3 is TGCGCCAGCAGCCAGGGGACAGGACGCCGCCCTTGGGCAGATACGCAGTATTTT.

This clone has only one observation. The CDR3 region is CASRGWGPSKETQYF. The CDR3 region has the DNA TGTGCCAGCAGAGGGTGGGGGCCGTCCAAAGAGACCCAGTACTTC. The chain couples TRBV6-1 to TRBJ2-5; D is perhaps TRBD1 (6 bases). The V and J ends lost 6 bases and 3 bases respectively, with 17 bases between them. The CDR3 is 15 residues long. Germline CDR1 is MNHNS and CDR2 is SASEGT.

This clone came up a few times. The chain couples TRBV2 to TRBJ1-1; TRBD1 aligns across 12 bases. Germline V gene lookup returns CDR1 SNHLY and CDR2 FYNNEI. The junction had 3 bases not matched to a gene; V was cut back by 9 bases and J by 4 bases. The length of the CDR3 is 13 residues. As DNA, the CDR3 is TGTGCCAGAGGGGACAGGGGGCGCACTGAAGCTTTCTTT. Translation: CARGDRGRTEAFF. Supplemented by reference TRBV2 and TRBJ1-1, the full variable domain reads EPEVTQTPSHQVTQMGQEVILRCVPISNHLYFYWYRQILGQKVEFLVSFYNNEISEKSEIFDDQFSVERPDGSNFTLKIRSTKLEDSAMYFCARGDRGRTEAFFGQGTRLTVV.

This clone was observed a handful of times. The J gene is TRBJ1-1, the V gene TRBV4-3, with a tentative D call TRBD1 (6 bases). Trimming left V 5 bases short and J 0 bases short, with 13 bases between. The CDR3 sequence is 15 residues long. Germline CDR1 reads LGHNA; CDR2 reads YSLEER. The CDR3 is CASSWGHLLNTEAFF. The DNA for the CDR3 is TGCGCCAGCAGCTGGGGACACCTACTGAACACTGAAGCTTTCTTT.

J is TRBJ1-1 and V is TRBV2, with D possibly TRBD1 on 5 matching bases. The CDR3 is 14 amino acids. Germline CDR1 reads SNHLY; CDR2 reads FYNNEI. Trimming left V 7 bases short and J 0 bases short, with 12 bases between. Here the CDR3 DNA reads TGTGCCAGCACCATCAGGGAGGTGAACACTGAAGCTTTCTTT. Encoded protein: CASTIREVNTEAFF.

The V and J genes are TRBV15 and TRBJ1-5; D not certain. CDR1 is LNHNV, CDR2 YYDKDF, per germline (reference sequence). V lost 0 bases and J lost 11, with 14 bases in between. The length of the CDR3 is 14 residues. CDR3 bases: TGTGCCACCAGCAGAGATATTAAGCCCACGTCCCAGCATTTT. Translated: CATSRDIKPTSQHF. The variable domain in full, completed from reference TRBV15 and TRBJ1-5, reads DAMVIQNPRYQVTQFGKPVTLSCSQTLNHNVMYWYQQKSSQAPKLLFHYYDKDFNNEADTPDNFQSRRPNTSFCFLDIRSPGLGDTAMYLCATSRDIKPTSQHFGDGTRLSIL.

The chain uses TRBV19 and TRBJ2-5; 16 nucleotides match TRBD2. This CDR3 spans 17 amino acids. J gave up 6 bases and V 5 bases, and 9 bases lay outside the gene matches. Germline CDR1 LNHDA, CDR2 SQIVND (reference sequence). The CDR3 DNA sequence: TGTGCCAGTAGTCGGGCGGGACTAGCGGGGGGGCTAAAGACCCAGTACTTC. Protein: CASSRAGLAGGLKTQYF. The entire variable domain, with the rest obtained from reference TRBV19 and TRBJ2-5, is as follows: DGGITQSPKYLFRKEGQNVTLSCEQNLNHDAMYWYRQDPGQGLRLIYYSQIVNDFQKGDIAEGYSVSREKKESFPLTVTSAQKNPTAFYLCASSRAGLAGGLKTQYFGPGTRLLVL.

This chain uses TRBV6-5 with TRBJ2-7, with D perhaps matching TRBD1 (6 bases). V was clipped by 6 bases and J by 1 base, with 10 bases between them. This CDR3 region has 13 residues. Germline lookup yields CDR1 MNHEY and CDR2 SVGAGI. In DNA form, the CDR3 reads TGTGCCAGCAGCCCAGACAGGTCCTACGAGCAGTACTTC. Amino acid sequence: CASSPDRSYEQYF.

The J gene is TRBJ1-6, the V gene TRBV12-5; possible D gene TRBD1, 5 bases. The V and J ends lost 2 bases and 2 bases respectively, with 10 bases between them. The CDR3 contains 16 residues. Germline lookup yields CDR1 LGHNT and CDR2 FRNRAP. The DNA of the CDR3 is TGTGCTAGTGGTTTGACGGGGGAGACCTATAATTCACCCCTCCACTTT. It specifies CASGLTGETYNSPLHF.

The chain uses TRBV14 and TRBJ1-2; weak D call: TRBD1 (6 bases). CDR3 length: 14 residues. V lost 1 base and J lost 4, with 10 bases in between. Germline V gene data show CDR1 as SGHDN and CDR2 as FVKESK. The CDR3: CASSQGTAVYGYTF. The DNA for the CDR3 is TGTGCCAGCAGCCAAGGGACAGCCGTCTATGGCTACACCTTC.

The J gene is TRBJ1-1, the V gene TRBV6-5, with D unclear. V lost 0 bases, J lost 8 bases, and 7 bases lay in between. This CDR3 is 12 amino acids long. Germline loops: CDR1 MNHEY, CDR2 SVGAGI. Here the CDR3 reads CASSYSRKEAFF. Here the CDR3 DNA reads TGTGCCAGCAGTTACTCGAGGAAGGAAGCTTTCTTT.

The genes are TRBV7-2 and TRBJ2-2, with 9 bases identical to TRBD1. CDR1 is SGHTA, CDR2 FQGNSA, per germline. The CDR3 extends over 14 amino acids. V dropped 6 bases and J dropped 2; count of bases not matched to a gene: 1. The DNA of the CDR3 is TGTGCCAGCAGACAGGGGGCTAACACCGGGGAGCTGTTTTTT. Residues: CASRQGANTGELFF.

This chain joins TRBV23-1 and TRBJ1-1; D is undetermined. TRBV23-1 is labeled an ORF, and its function is uncertain. Trimming shortened V by 4 bases and J by 4 bases, and 13 bases separated the two germline ends. The CDR3 extends over 14 amino acids. CDR3 nucleotides: TGCGCCAGCAGTCGCTCCACGGGAAGCACTGAAGCTTTCTTT. Translated: CASSRSTGSTEAFF.

The gene calls are TRBV15 and TRBJ2-1; D is possibly TRBD1 (6 bases). Trimming stripped 5 bases from V and 1 base from J, with 21 bases between. CDR3 size: 18 residues. Germline loops: CDR1 LNHNV, CDR2 YYDKDF (reference sequence). For the CDR3, the DNA is TGTGCCACCAGCGGTGCGCCTCGGGGCAGGGGATCCTACAATGAGCAGTTCTTC. It codes for CATSGAPRGRGSYNEQFF.

The V call is TRBV5-4, the J call TRBJ2-7; 7 bases agree with TRBD2. CDR1 is SGHNT and CDR2 is YYREEE in the germline V gene (reference sequence). The junction had 2 bases not matched to a gene; V was cut back by 3 bases and J by 2 bases. The CDR3 is 13 residues long. This chain's CDR3 is CASSSGGTYEQYF. In DNA, the CDR3 is TGTGCCAGCAGCTCCGGGGGGACCTACGAGCAGTACTTC.

The V call is TRBV7-2, the J call TRBJ2-5; 10 bases are shared with TRBD1. CDR3 size: 17 residues. With V trimmed by 1 base and J by 4 bases, 9 bases remained unmatched. Germline CDR1 reads SGHTA; CDR2 reads FQGNSA. This CDR3 reads CASSLVSRTGGPETQYF. In nucleotides, the CDR3 is TGTGCCAGCAGCTTAGTGTCCCGGACAGGGGGGCCAGAGACCCAGTACTTC.

This chain links TRBV5-6 with TRBJ2-1; TRBD1 aligns across 10 bases. The trim removed 0 bases at V and 7 bases at J, leaving 1 base unmatched. CDR1 and CDR2 from the germline V gene are SGHDT and YYEEEE. This CDR3 comprises 14 residues. The DNA for the CDR3 is TGTGCCAGCAGCTTGGGGACAGGGGGAAATGAGCAGTTCTTC. It is translated as CASSLGTGGNEQFF.

The V and J genes are TRBV19 and TRBJ2-3; a possible D gene is TRBD1 (5 bases). This CDR3 has 13 amino acids. Germline loops: CDR1 LNHDA, CDR2 SQIVND (reference sequence). V gave up 5 bases and J gave up 6 bases, with 12 bases separating them. CDR3 sequence: CASSVGAKDTQYF. The CDR3 DNA is TGTGCCAGTAGTGTAGGGGCCAAGGATACGCAGTATTTT.

This sequence joins TRBV11-2 and TRBJ2-7, with 9 bases matching TRBD1. Per the germline V gene, CDR1 is SGHAT and CDR2 is FQNNGV. V lost 3 bases and J lost 0; bases outside the gene matches: 3. The CDR3 spans 15 residues. This CDR3 is CASSFGTGTSYEQYF. The CDR3 DNA reads TGTGCCAGCAGCTTTGGGACAGGGACCTCCTACGAGCAGTACTTC.

This chain links TRBV5-5 with TRBJ1-3; D not certain. This CDR3 contains 15 residues. The V end was cut by 4 bases, the J end by 11 bases, with 22 bases between. CDR1 and CDR2 from the germline V gene are SGHKS and YYEKEE (reference sequence). The CDR3: CASSMPGDSGGAIYF. The CDR3 DNA is TGTGCCAGCAGCATGCCAGGTGACTCAGGCGGGGCCATATATTTT.

Concerning this clone: An end of the junction does not agree with germline; a read error may underlie this. The V gene is TRBV7-9, the J gene TRBJ1-6; 8 positions agree with TRBD1. Germline assignment: CDR1 SEHNR and CDR2 FQNEAQ (reference sequence). The CDR3 contains 16 residues. The CDR3 loop reads CSSSPTGGMVGSPLHF. As DNA, the CDR3 is TGTTCCAGCAGCCCTACAGGGGGAATGGTTGGTTCACCCCTCCACTTT.

V gene TRBV5-6 combines with J gene TRBJ1-3; no clear D. Germline lookup yields CDR1 SGHDT and CDR2 YYEEEE. The CDR3 has 16 residues. The V gene lost 2 bases and the J gene lost 0 bases, with 12 bases spanning the gap. CDR3 protein: CASSFGTGISGNTIYF. CDR3 sequence (DNA): TGTGCCAGCAGCTTTGGAACGGGTATCTCTGGAAACACCATATATTTT.

Comment on this clone: The junction does not match germline at one end; this may be a read error. The chain employs TRBV7-7 and TRBJ2-3, with D perhaps matching TRBD1 (5 bases). Germline CDR1 SSHAT, CDR2 FNYEAQ (reference sequence). The CDR3 length is 15 residues. Written as DNA, the CDR3 is TGTGCTAGCAGCTTATCGCAGGGTTCGTCAGATACGCAGTATTTT. Translating it yields CASSLSQGSSDTQYF.

Comment on this clone: Relative to the germline gene, one junction end is altered; a read error may explain this. CDR3 nucleotide sequence: TGTGCCGGCAGTCGGGACAGGGGTGAGACCCAGTACTTC. Residues: CAGSRDRGETQYF. The chain links TRBV2 to TRBJ2-5, with TRBD1 identical over 10 bases. CDR1 and CDR2 (germline): SNHLY, FYNNEI. This CDR3 is built from 13 residues.

This chain uses TRBV19 with TRBJ1-2; D unclear. V lost 10 bases and J 4 bases, leaving 13 bases between the germline ends. The germline gives CDR1 LNHDA, CDR2 SQIVND (reference sequence). The length of the CDR3 is 12 residues. The CDR3 coding sequence is TGTGCCACCGCCCCCCGCGGCTATGGCTACACCTTC. Its protein product is CATAPRGYGYTF.

This chain uses TRBV29-1 with TRBJ2-4, with a possible D match to TRBD1 (5 bases). Between the trimmed V and J ends, which lost 4 bases and 1 base, there was a span of 17 bases. Germline lookup yields CDR1 SQVTM and CDR2 ANQGSEA. The CDR3 totals 16 residues. In DNA, the CDR3 is TGCAGCGTTGTGGGCTGGGGCGTGATGGCCAAAAACATTCAGTACTTC. Protein product: CSVVGWGVMAKNIQYF.

This clone was seen a handful of times. The J gene is TRBJ1-2, the V gene TRBV29-1, with D perhaps TRBD1 (6 bases). Trimming cost V 4 bases and J 6 bases, with 9 bases left between them. CDR1 is SQVTM, CDR2 ANQGSEA, per germline. The CDR3 sequence is 11 residues long. The CDR3 sequence: CSVGRGNGYTF. Written as DNA, the CDR3 is TGCAGCGTTGGAAGGGGGAATGGCTACACCTTC.

This clone was seen just once. V gene TRBV27 combines with J gene TRBJ2-2, with TRBD2 matching over 12 bases. With 6 bases clipped from V and 6 bases from J, the junction kept 8 bases outside the gene matches. The germline CDR1 and CDR2 sequences are MNHEY and SMNVEV (reference sequence). The CDR3 runs 16 residues. This chain's CDR3 is CASSYPSGGASGELFF. The CDR3 coding sequence is TGTGCCAGCAGCTACCCTAGCGGGGGGGCTTCCGGGGAGCTGTTTTTT.

V usage is TRBV5-6 and J usage is TRBJ2-7; D remains unclear. Germline-derived CDR1 and CDR2 are SGHDT and YYEEEE. The CDR3 consists of 12 residues. V gave up 0 bases and J gave up 6 bases, with 7 bases separating them. The CDR3 bases are TGTGCCAGCAGCTTGGGTGTTAGCGAGCAGTACTTC. Translated: CASSLGVSEQYF.